This entry lists 23 T cell receptor beta chains sequenced from one sample in a study of T-cell memory formation after mild COVID-19 (TCRdb year 2021). Library creation used 5' RACE. Instrument used: Illumina NovaSeq 6000. The raw public data were reprocessed by TCRdb itself: fastp quality trimming at Q25, MiXCR clonotype calling, in-frame beta chains only. Every CDR3 protein is listed once, alongside the most common genes and DNA of its rows. The sample contains hundreds of thousands of distinct CDR3 sequences, about 19% of them found a single time. More than 8% of the sample lies in the top ten. Specimen: PBMCs or a T cell subset sorted from them (not recorded which). The receptors derive from an adult woman who had mild COVID-19 (a few samples of this study predate the infection). The sample titles of this study are shuffled in the database, so cell type and time point are left out; the donor was told from shared clones.

The genes are TRBV20-1 and TRBJ1-1; perhaps TRBD1 as D (6 bases). Germline V lookup: CDR1 DFQATT, CDR2 SNEGSKA (reference sequence). This CDR3 has 14 residues. V lost 5 bases and J 5 bases, leaving 18 bases between the germline ends. The DNA for the CDR3 is TGCAGTGCTCCGCAGGCGGGGGGCCTGACTGAAGCTTTCTTT. It specifies CSAPQAGGLTEAFF.

The sample holds a few counts of this clonotype. The chain links TRBV10-2 to TRBJ2-3; the D is unclear. This CDR3 contains 14 residues. With 3 bases removed from V and 0 bases from J, the gap between germline ends came to 7 bases. Germline V gene sequence: CDR1 WSHSY, CDR2 SAAADI. The CDR3 spells CASSEARSTDTQYF. The CDR3 nucleotides read TGCGCCAGCAGTGAAGCCAGGAGCACAGATACGCAGTATTTT.

The CDR3 is CASSKELGVAKNIQYF. DNA for the CDR3: TGTGCCAGCAGCAAAGAGTTAGGAGTAGCCAAAAACATTCAGTACTTC. V and J are TRBV21-1 and TRBJ2-4. TRBV21-1 is assigned pseudogene status. CDR3 length: 16 amino acids.

V usage is TRBV7-2 and J usage is TRBJ2-7; 7 bases fit TRBD2. This CDR3 region has 16 residues. Germline V gene lookup returns CDR1 SGHTA and CDR2 FQGNSA. V gave up 1 base and J gave up 5 bases; unmatched junction bases: 11. CDR3 sequence reads: CASSLVASGNPHEQYF. Written as DNA, the CDR3 is TGTGCCAGCAGCTTAGTTGCTAGCGGAAATCCCCACGAGCAGTACTTC.

The chain links TRBV23-1 to TRBJ2-1, with TRBD2 identical over 13 bases. TRBV23-1 is labeled an ORF, and its function is uncertain. V shed 6 bases and J 9 bases; nucleotides not matched to a gene: 8. The CDR3 runs to 15 residues. This CDR3 reads CASSRGLAGRGEQFF. The CDR3 DNA is TGCGCCAGCAGCCGGGGACTAGCGGGGCGGGGTGAGCAGTTCTTC.

This chain joins TRBV20-1 and TRBJ2-7; perhaps TRBD2 as D (6 bases). V lost 7 bases, J lost 1 base, and 17 bases lay in between. The CDR3 sequence is 14 residues long. Germline CDR1 reads DFQATT; CDR2 reads SNEGSKA (reference sequence). The CDR3 is CSGLMGLPSYEQYF. The CDR3 nucleotides read TGCAGTGGTCTGATGGGACTCCCATCCTACGAGCAGTACTTC.

This clonotype turned up a few times. CDR3: CASSLSTLGSYEQYF. The CDR3 region has the DNA TGTGCCAGCAGTTTATCTACCCTCGGCTCCTACGAGCAGTACTTC. The V and J genes are TRBV27 and TRBJ2-7; D uncertain. Trimming left V 0 bases short and J 0 bases short, with 9 bases between. Germline V gene data show CDR1 as MNHEY and CDR2 as SMNVEV (reference sequence). The CDR3 runs to 15 residues.

The V call is TRBV13, the J call TRBJ2-7; 8 positions agree with TRBD1. Per germline, CDR1 PRHDT and CDR2 FYEKMQ (reference sequence). The CDR3 has 14 amino acids. V dropped 4 bases and J dropped 5; count of bases not matched to a gene: 7. In nucleotides, the CDR3 is TGTGCCAGCAGCTCGGGACAGGAACGTGACGAGCAGTACTTC. It encodes CASSSGQERDEQYF.

This clonotype has ten or more counts. V is TRBV24-1 and J is TRBJ2-2; TRBD1 is a possible D gene (7 bases). V lost 5 bases and J 3 bases, leaving 12 bases between the germline ends. This CDR3 has 15 residues. The V gene's germline CDR1 is KGHDR and CDR2 SFDVKD. The CDR3 DNA reads as TGTGCCACCAGTGTAACAGGGGAGGACACCGGGGAGCTGTTTTTT. This encodes CATSVTGEDTGELFF.

This clonotype was observed a single time. The chain uses TRBV5-6 and TRBJ2-5, with TRBD1 matching over 7 bases. In germline, CDR1 is SGHDT, CDR2 YYEEEE. J gave up 3 bases and V 1 base, and 6 bases lay outside the gene matches. The CDR3 runs 15 residues. In DNA, the CDR3 is TGTGCCAGCAGCTTGAACGGGCAGGGGGAAGAGACCCAGTACTTC. Protein sequence: CASSLNGQGEETQYF.

This clonotype was detected many times. The chain combines TRBV12-3 or TRBV12-4 with TRBJ2-5; D ambiguous. There are 13 residues in the CDR3. V lost 7 bases and J lost 5, with 14 bases in between. CDR3 loop: CASTSRSRETQYF. In DNA, the CDR3 is TGTGCCAGCACCTCCCGGTCCAGGGAGACCCAGTACTTC.

V and J are TRBV10-3 and TRBJ2-5, with TRBD1 identical over 8 bases. The CDR3 runs to 16 residues. Germline values: CDR1 ENHRY, CDR2 SYGVKD. Trimming took 2 bases from V and 5 from J; bases not matched to a gene: 10. The CDR3 here is CAISEGGQGLRETQYF. The DNA for the CDR3 is TGTGCCATCAGTGAGGGTGGACAGGGACTGCGTGAGACCCAGTACTTC.

The chain is built from TRBV12-3 or TRBV12-4 and TRBJ2-1; 12 bases agree with TRBD2. The CDR3 length is 16 residues. J was trimmed by 6 bases and V by 3 bases; bases with no gene match: 6. CDR3 in amino acids: CASSFALAGGINEQFF. In DNA, the CDR3 is TGTGCCAGCAGTTTCGCACTAGCGGGGGGAATCAATGAGCAGTTCTTC.

This clonotype was seen a few times. The CDR3 bases are TGTGCCAGCAGCTTAGATCCGCGGGGGTACACAGATACGCAGTATTTT. Amino acids: CASSLDPRGYTDTQYF. The chain couples TRBV11-2 to TRBJ2-3, with 7 bases fitting TRBD2. The germline gives CDR1 SGHAT, CDR2 FQNNGV. The CDR3 has 16 amino acids. The J segment lost 2 bases and the V segment lost 0 bases, leaving 5 bases of the junction unmatched.

The chain couples TRBV3-1 to TRBJ2-1; tentative D call: TRBD2 (6 bases). Per germline, CDR1 LGHDT and CDR2 YNNKEL (reference sequence). This CDR3 spans 14 amino acids. Trimming took off 2 bases at V and 2 bases at J, with 7 bases between the two ends. The CDR3 nucleotides are TGTGCCAGCAGCCAATCGGGGGCCTACAATGAGCAGTTCTTC. Protein product: CASSQSGAYNEQFF.

This chain joins TRBV3-1 and TRBJ2-7, with D tentatively TRBD1 (6 bases). This CDR3 region has 13 residues. Germline V gene sequence: CDR1 LGHDT, CDR2 YNNKEL (reference sequence). V lost 3 bases, J lost 7 bases, and 13 bases lay in between. In nucleotides, the CDR3 is TGTGCCAGCAGCCACACAACCGGGACAGAGCAGTACTTC. It specifies CASSHTTGTEQYF.

This clonotype was seen many times. The chain couples TRBV20-1 to TRBJ2-5, with 7 bases matching TRBD2. Trimming removed 6 bases from V and 2 bases from J; junction bases left unmatched: 15. The CDR3 has 16 amino acids. Germline V lookup: CDR1 DFQATT, CDR2 SNEGSKA (reference sequence). In DNA form, the CDR3 reads TGCAGTGCCCGGAGCTCCTGGCGGGGGTTGCAAGAGACCCAGTACTTC. This codes for CSARSSWRGLQETQYF.

V usage is TRBV5-1 and J usage is TRBJ1-2; the D gene is possibly TRBD1 (5 bases). The CDR3 is made up of 15 amino acids. V lost 0 bases to trimming and J lost 4 bases, with 13 bases between them. The germline V gene has CDR1 SGHRS and CDR2 YFSETQ. CDR3 region: CASSLAGGSGYGYTF. The CDR3 DNA follows: TGCGCCAGCAGCTTGGCCGGGGGTAGCGGCTATGGCTACACCTTC.

V is TRBV20-1 and J is TRBJ2-7; D is unclear. Looked up from germline, CDR1 is DFQATT and CDR2 is SNEGSKA (reference sequence). V gave up 4 bases and J gave up 0 bases, with 13 bases separating them. This CDR3 spans 14 amino acids. The CDR3 region has the DNA TGCAGTGCTACAAAACCCGAAGACTCCTACGAGCAGTACTTC. Amino acids: CSATKPEDSYEQYF.

The gene calls are TRBV20-1 and TRBJ2-7; 7 positions match TRBD1. CDR3 length equals 13 residues. With 5 bases clipped from V and 0 bases from J, the junction kept 4 bases outside the gene matches. From germline, CDR1 is DFQATT and CDR2 SNEGSKA (reference sequence). DNA of the CDR3: TGCAGTGCTTGGGACAGTGGCTCCTACGAGCAGTACTTC. Protein sequence: CSAWDSGSYEQYF.

V gene TRBV27 combines with J gene TRBJ2-2; TRBD2 might be the D (6 bases). V lost 4 bases to trimming and J lost 1 base, with 19 bases between them. Germline-derived CDR1 and CDR2 are MNHEY and SMNVEV (reference sequence). This CDR3 has 18 residues. The chain's CDR3 is CASSSPLHGSGNTGELFF. CDR3 DNA sequence: TGTGCCAGCAGTTCCCCTCTCCACGGGAGTGGGAACACCGGGGAGCTGTTTTTT.

The J gene is TRBJ1-2, the V gene TRBV29-1; D is unresolved. The germline V and J ends were trimmed by 6 bases and 0 bases, with 14 bases remaining between them. From germline, CDR1 is SQVTM and CDR2 ANQGSEA. The CDR3 runs to 14 residues. The CDR3 nucleotides are TGCAGCGTGCCCCGAGACGTTCCTAACTATGGCTACACCTTC. Translating it yields CSVPRDVPNYGYTF.

This clonotype was picked up a small number of times. V usage is TRBV20-1 and J usage is TRBJ2-3; weak D call: TRBD2 (6 bases). The CDR3 contains 15 residues. Germline CDR1 is DFQATT and CDR2 is SNEGSKA (reference sequence). Trimming stripped 3 bases from V and 4 bases from J, with 17 bases between. The CDR3 DNA reads TGCAGTGCTAGTCGTCTAGCGTTTGGGGCAGATACGCAGTATTTT. Its translation: CSASRLAFGADTQYF.